Listed below are T cell receptor beta chains from one sample, sequenced in a study of CD8+CD57+ T cells in acquired aplastic anemia. One entry per CDR3 protein results from TCRdb running MiXCR on the reads. The sample shows about 240,000 distinct CDR3 sequences, approximately 45% of them seen only once. The sequenced sample consisted of sorted CD4+, CD8+, or CD8+CD57+ T cells (not recorded which) from PBMCs. The source of these receptors is a human donor with aplastic anemia. Each CDR3 is given with its conserved first and last residue. A D gene is named only where the DNA matches it firmly. Clone size is given for some rows only: seen once, a few or many times, or a class if the clone is expanded.

abundance | j_gene | d_gene | v_gene | CDR3aa | CDR3nt
- | TRBJ1-6 | - | TRBV7-9 | CASSLVGGATSPLHF | TGTGCCAGCAGCTTAGTAGGGGGGGCCACTTCACCCCTCCACTTT
- | TRBJ1-5 | - | TRBV7-9 | CASSSGTSGNQPQHF | TGTGCCAGCAGCTCCGGGACTAGCGGGAATCAGCCCCAGCATTTT
many | TRBJ1-1 | - | TRBV7-9 | CASSLGGAGTPNTEAFF | TGTGCCAGCAGCTTAGGGGGAGCCGGGACACCAAACACTGAAGCTTTCTTT
few | TRBJ1-2 | TRBD1 | TRBV5-1 | CASSTGTGYGYTF | TGCGCCAGCAGCACCGGGACAGGGTATGGCTACACCTTC
once | TRBJ2-5 | - | TRBV12-3/TRBV12-4 | CASSPHRAGETQYF | TGTGCCAGCAGTCCGCACAGGGCCGGTGAGACCCAGTACTTC
few | TRBJ2-3 | - | TRBV6-5 | CASSYSRRPDTQYF | TGTGCCAGCAGTTACTCGAGAAGGCCAGATACGCAGTATTTT
- | TRBJ2-7 | - | TRBV20-1 | CSARRLSQGAYEQYF | TGCAGTGCTCGCCGCTTATCGCAGGGCGCCTACGAGCAGTACTTC
- | TRBJ2-7 | - | TRBV29-1 | CSVALSWSSYEQYF | TGCAGCGTTGCCCTGTCCTGGAGCTCCTACGAGCAGTACTTC
- | TRBJ2-3 | - | TRBV20-1 | CSARVDPDTQYF | TGCAGTGCCCGGGTGGATCCAGATACGCAGTATTTT
few | TRBJ2-7 | - | TRBV9 | CASSVEGSRSDLGEQYF | TGTGCCAGCAGCGTAGAAGGTAGCAGGAGCGATCTGGGCGAGCAGTACTTC
- | TRBJ2-7 | TRBD2 | TRBV7-6 | CASRDPSGGYEQYF | TGTGCCAGCAGGGATCCTAGCGGGGGATACGAGCAGTACTTC
many | TRBJ2-5 | - | TRBV6-2/TRBV6-3 | CASSYVLAAETQYF | TGTGCCAGCAGTTACGTGTTGGCAGCTGAGACCCAGTACTTC
- | TRBJ2-7 | TRBD1 | TRBV7-8 | CASSNQVTGGEQYF | TGTGCCAGCAGCAACCAAGTGACAGGGGGTGAGCAGTACTTC
- | TRBJ1-5 | TRBD1 | TRBV2 | CASSRDSLSNQPQHF | TGTGCCAGCAGTAGGGACAGCCTTAGCAATCAGCCCCAGCATTTT
many | TRBJ1-4 | - | TRBV5-6 | CASSPGTSTNEKLFF | TGTGCCAGCAGCCCGGGAACGTCAACTAATGAAAAACTGTTTTTT
- | TRBJ2-5 | TRBD2 | TRBV20-1 | CSALAGGETQYF | TGCAGTGCCTTGGCGGGGGGGGAGACCCAGTACTTC
many | TRBJ2-7 | - | TRBV4-2 | CASSQVMPSVRVYEQYF | TGTGCCAGCAGCCAAGTGATGCCCTCTGTCCGGGTCTACGAGCAGTACTTC
- | TRBJ1-6 | TRBD1 | TRBV7-2 | CASEQGDSNQPLHF | TGTGCCAGCGAACAGGGGGATAGCAATCAGCCCCTCCACTTT
- | TRBJ1-2 | - | TRBV7-8 | CASSLQGSGGYTF | TGTGCCAGCAGCTTACAGGGGTCAGGTGGCTACACCTTC
- | TRBJ2-2 | - | TRBV10-1 | CASSEDFRATGELFF | TGCGCCAGCAGTGAAGATTTCCGAGCCACCGGGGAGCTGTTTTTT
- | TRBJ1-1 | TRBD1 | TRBV29-1 | CSVARHGRGYTEAFF | TGCAGCGTCGCAAGGCATGGCAGGGGGTACACTGAAGCTTTCTTT
- | TRBJ2-1 | - | TRBV27 | CASEGGASYNEQFF | TGTGCCAGCGAGGGGGGGGCTTCCTACAATGAGCAGTTCTTC
many | TRBJ2-3 | TRBD1 | TRBV5-5 | CASSTGTGVDTDTQYF | TGTGCCAGCAGCACCGGGACAGGGGTCGACACAGATACGCAGTATTTT
many | TRBJ2-7 | - | TRBV20-1 | CSASLGEGFYEQYF | TGCAGTGCTAGTCTGGGAGAAGGTTTCTACGAGCAGTACTTC
many | TRBJ2-7 | - | TRBV5-1 | CASSLGGEDYEQYF | TGCGCCAGCAGCTTGGGGGGAGAGGACTACGAGCAGTACTTC
many | TRBJ2-7 | TRBD1 | TRBV15 | CATSRDRGTYEQYF | TGTGCCACCAGCAGGGACAGGGGTACCTACGAGCAGTACTTC
- | TRBJ1-5 | - | TRBV10-3 | CATTPAGNQPQHF | TGTGCCACCACCCCGGCGGGCAATCAGCCCCAGCATTTT
once | TRBJ1-2 | - | TRBV25-1 | CASSQVGAQDYGYTF | TGCGCCAGCAGCCAAGTGGGGGCGCAGGACTATGGCTACACCTTC
- | TRBJ2-5 | TRBD1 | TRBV5-6 | CASSDTGDGQETQYF | TGTGCCAGCAGCGATACAGGGGATGGCCAAGAGACCCAGTACTTC
- | TRBJ2-1 | TRBD2 | TRBV7-8 | CASKQSSGAYNEQFF | TGTGCCAGCAAACAATCTAGCGGGGCCTACAATGAGCAGTTCTTC
- | TRBJ2-7 | TRBD2 | TRBV7-2 | CASSEATSGDYEQYF | TGTGCCAGCAGCGAGGCTACTAGCGGGGACTACGAGCAGTACTTC
- | TRBJ2-5 | - | TRBV7-2 | CASSLRLALETQYF | TGTGCCAGCAGCTTACGGCTAGCTCTGGAGACCCAGTACTTC
- | TRBJ2-5 | TRBD2 | TRBV20-1 | CSATGEGRETQYF | TGCAGTGCTACGGGGGAGGGGCGAGAGACCCAGTACTTC
many | TRBJ1-2 | TRBD1 | TRBV2 | CASPMTGAPVQGYTF | TGTGCCAGCCCTATGACAGGGGCCCCCGTGCAAGGCTACACCTTC
- | TRBJ1-2 | TRBD1 | TRBV10-3 | CAISEQGVVYGYTF | TGTGCCATCAGTGAGCAGGGGGTAGTCTATGGCTACACCTTC
- | TRBJ2-7 | - | TRBV5-5 | CASSLVDTAYEQYF | TGTGCCAGCAGCTTAGTGGACACCGCCTACGAGCAGTACTTC
many | TRBJ2-1 | - | TRBV19 | CASSSRPFSYNEQFF | TGTGCCAGTAGTAGTCGGCCCTTCTCCTACAATGAGCAGTTCTTC
- | TRBJ1-1 | - | TRBV5-4 | CASSLRDEAFF | TGTGCCAGCAGCCTCCGGGATGAAGCTTTCTTT
- | TRBJ1-2 | - | TRBV2 | CASSDPGTVNYGYTF | TGTGCCAGCAGTGACCCTGGGACCGTCAACTATGGCTACACCTTC
- | TRBJ2-7 | - | TRBV30 | CAWSGGDSYEQYF | TGTGCCTGGAGTGGTGGGGACTCCTACGAGCAGTACTTC
many | TRBJ1-2 | - | TRBV6-5 | CASSTDSGFYGYTF | TGTGCCAGCAGTACGGACAGTGGGTTCTATGGCTACACCTTC
many | TRBJ2-7 | - | TRBV20-1 | CSVPTRQNSYEQYF | TGCAGTGTTCCCACCCGACAGAATTCTTACGAGCAGTACTTC
many | TRBJ1-1 | - | TRBV5-6 | CASSFRYTEAFF | TGTGCCAGCAGCTTTAGGTACACTGAAGCTTTCTTT
many | TRBJ2-1 | - | TRBV20-1 | CSAPGDPTYNEQFF | TGCAGTGCCCCGGGTGATCCTACCTACAATGAGCAGTTCTTC
- | TRBJ1-2 | TRBD1 | TRBV29-1 | CSVYGTGKVFGYTF | TGCAGCGTTTATGGGACAGGGAAGGTTTTTGGCTACACCTTC
many | TRBJ2-1 | - | TRBV20-1 | CSARDFLPRSQNHEQFF | TGCAGTGCTAGAGATTTTCTCCCCCGCTCCCAGAACCATGAGCAGTTCTTC
once | TRBJ2-7 | - | TRBV20-1 | CSAGRGPSSYEQYF | TGCAGTGCAGGTCGGGGACCTAGCTCCTACGAGCAGTACTTC
few | TRBJ2-7 | TRBD2 | TRBV9 | CASNRGRGRDEQYF | TGTGCCAGCAACCGCGGGAGGGGGCGCGACGAGCAGTACTTC
many | TRBJ2-3 | TRBD2 | TRBV7-2 | CASSPISGGGTDTQYF | TGTGCCAGCAGCCCTATAAGCGGGGGGGGCACAGATACGCAGTATTTT
- | TRBJ2-2 | - | TRBV6-6 | CASSYSVLTGELFF | TGTGCCAGCAGTTACTCGGTTCTCACCGGGGAGCTGTTTTTT
few | TRBJ2-7 | - | TRBV7-6 | CASSRTPGHGLLSEQYF | TGTGCCAGCAGTCGGACCCCGGGACACGGCCTTCTTTCTGAGCAGTACTTC
- | TRBJ1-2 | - | TRBV19 | CASSIDPNGYTF | TGTGCCAGTAGTATAGATCCAAATGGCTACACCTTC
- | TRBJ1-1 | TRBD1 | TRBV3-1 | CASSQVTGAVMNTEAFF | TGTGCCAGCAGCCAAGTAACAGGGGCCGTCATGAACACTGAAGCTTTCTTT
many | TRBJ1-5 | TRBD1 | TRBV4-1 | CASSPRQGSQPQHF | TGCGCCAGCAGCCCTCGACAGGGCTCGCAGCCCCAGCATTTT
many | TRBJ2-3 | - | TRBV7-6 | CASSLGFGNTQYF | TGTGCCAGCAGCTTAGGATTCGGGAATACGCAGTATTTT
- | TRBJ1-5 | - | TRBV15 | CATSSLGPNQPQHF | TGTGCCACCAGCAGCCTCGGGCCGAATCAGCCCCAGCATTTT
few | TRBJ2-2 | - | TRBV7-9 | CASSPPADTGELFF | TGTGCCAGCAGCCCCCCGGCGGACACCGGGGAGCTGTTTTTT
- | TRBJ1-6 | TRBD1 | TRBV20-1 | CSARDNRGRSSPLHF | TGCAGTGCTAGGGATAACAGGGGGCGAAGTTCACCCCTCCACTTT
many | TRBJ2-7 | - | TRBV20-1 | CSARAKTGDPYEQYF | TGCAGTGCTAGAGCCAAGACAGGTGATCCCTACGAGCAGTACTTC